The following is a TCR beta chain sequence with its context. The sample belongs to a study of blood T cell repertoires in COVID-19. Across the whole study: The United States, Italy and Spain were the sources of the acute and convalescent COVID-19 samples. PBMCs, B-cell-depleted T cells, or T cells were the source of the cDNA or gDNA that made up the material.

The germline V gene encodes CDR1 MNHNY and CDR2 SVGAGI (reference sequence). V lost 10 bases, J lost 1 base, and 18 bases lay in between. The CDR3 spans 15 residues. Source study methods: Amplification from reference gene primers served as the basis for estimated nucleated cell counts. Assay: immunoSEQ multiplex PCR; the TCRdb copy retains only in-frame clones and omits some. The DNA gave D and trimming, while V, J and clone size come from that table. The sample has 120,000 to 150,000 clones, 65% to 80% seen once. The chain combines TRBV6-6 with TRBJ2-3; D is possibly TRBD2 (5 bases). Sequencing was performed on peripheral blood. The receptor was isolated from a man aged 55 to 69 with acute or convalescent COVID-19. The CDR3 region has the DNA TGTGCCACCAGGTTTTGGGGAGAGGGCACAGATACGCAGTATTTT. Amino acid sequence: CATRFWGEGTDTQYF.